The rows below give T cell receptor beta chains drawn from one sample of a study of patients and donors after allogeneic stem cell transplantation. MiXCR, applied by TCRdb to the RT-PCR reads, yields one record per CDR3 protein. The profile shows about 160,000 distinct CDR3 sequences, roughly 31% of them singletons. Sequenced sample: blood, either unsorted or a sorted T cell fraction (not recorded which). These TCRs come from a human donor who was either an allogeneic HSCT recipient or a stem cell or donor lymphocyte infusion donor (not recorded which). It is not recorded whose cells these are; they may come from a transplant donor. The CDR3 runs from the conserved cysteine through the conserved F or W. D genes are given only for firm matches. Not every row has a clone size; where given, it reads once, few, many or a size class.

D: NA
V: TRBV5-1
size: NA
J: TRBJ1-4
DNA: TGCGCCAGCAGCTTGGTCGGGGGTATAGGCGAAAAACTGTTTTTT
CDR3: CASSLVGGIGEKLFF

D: NA
V: TRBV12-3/TRBV12-4
size: NA
J: TRBJ1-1
DNA: TGTGCCAGCAGTTTAGCTACTGAAGCTTTCTTT
CDR3: CASSLATEAFF

D: NA
V: TRBV4-3
size: once
J: TRBJ2-1
DNA: TGCGCCACCTCTCGAGGGGCGGGCATCTACAATGAGCAGTTCTTC
CDR3: CATSRGAGIYNEQFF

D: TRBD2
V: TRBV2
size: NA
J: TRBJ2-3
DNA: TGTGCCAGCAGTGAGTGGCTAGCGGACACAGATACGCAGTATTTT
CDR3: CASSEWLADTDTQYF

D: TRBD1
V: TRBV7-9
size: NA
J: TRBJ2-1
DNA: TGTGCCAGCAGCCTCCGGACAGGATATTACAATGAGCAGTTCTTC
CDR3: CASSLRTGYYNEQFF

D: NA
V: TRBV6-5
size: NA
J: TRBJ2-5
DNA: TGTGCCAGCAGTCCCCGGACTCAAGAGACCCAGTACTTC
CDR3: CASSPRTQETQYF

D: NA
V: TRBV21-1
size: NA
J: TRBJ2-1
DNA: TGTGCCAGCAGCAGGACAACTGTGGATGAGCAGTTCTTC
CDR3: CASSRTTVDEQFF

D: NA
V: TRBV12-3/TRBV12-4
size: few
J: TRBJ2-2
DNA: TGTGCCAGCAGTTACCTCTTCGCGGCCACCGGGGAGCTGTTTTTT
CDR3: CASSYLFAATGELFF

D: NA
V: TRBV5-1
size: NA
J: TRBJ2-3
DNA: TGCGCCAGCAGCTACGGGAGCACAGATACGCAGTATTTT
CDR3: CASSYGSTDTQYF

D: NA
V: TRBV29-1
size: few
J: TRBJ1-5
DNA: TGCAGCGTTGGGCCCAATCAGCCCCAGCATTTT
CDR3: CSVGPNQPQHF

D: NA
V: TRBV12-3/TRBV12-4
size: NA
J: TRBJ1-5
DNA: TGTGCCAGCAGTCGGACCGGATGGAGCAATCAGCCCCAGCATTTT
CDR3: CASSRTGWSNQPQHF

D: NA
V: TRBV20-1
size: few
J: TRBJ2-7
DNA: TGCAGTGCTGATCCCCCGGGTTTGGGAGCGTACGAGCAGTACTTC
CDR3: CSADPPGLGAYEQYF

D: NA
V: TRBV3-1
size: NA
J: TRBJ1-1
DNA: TGTGCCAGCAGCCAAGCCCCAGGGTCGATCACTGAAGCTTTCTTT
CDR3: CASSQAPGSITEAFF

D: TRBD1
V: TRBV28
size: NA
J: TRBJ2-3
DNA: TGTGCCAGCAGTTCTACAGGGGGCGGCACAGATACGCAGTATTTT
CDR3: CASSSTGGGTDTQYF

D: TRBD1
V: TRBV11-2
size: many
J: TRBJ1-1
DNA: TGTGCCAGCAGCGTCACAGGGGGCACTGAAGCTTTCTTT
CDR3: CASSVTGGTEAFF

D: TRBD2
V: TRBV6-5
size: NA
J: TRBJ2-1
DNA: TGTGCCAGCAGCCCCAGCGGGACCCCCTACAATGAGCAGTTCTTC
CDR3: CASSPSGTPYNEQFF

D: NA
V: TRBV6-6
size: NA
J: TRBJ1-6
DNA: TGTGCCAGCAGTAGGGTTAATTCACCCCTCCACTTT
CDR3: CASSRVNSPLHF